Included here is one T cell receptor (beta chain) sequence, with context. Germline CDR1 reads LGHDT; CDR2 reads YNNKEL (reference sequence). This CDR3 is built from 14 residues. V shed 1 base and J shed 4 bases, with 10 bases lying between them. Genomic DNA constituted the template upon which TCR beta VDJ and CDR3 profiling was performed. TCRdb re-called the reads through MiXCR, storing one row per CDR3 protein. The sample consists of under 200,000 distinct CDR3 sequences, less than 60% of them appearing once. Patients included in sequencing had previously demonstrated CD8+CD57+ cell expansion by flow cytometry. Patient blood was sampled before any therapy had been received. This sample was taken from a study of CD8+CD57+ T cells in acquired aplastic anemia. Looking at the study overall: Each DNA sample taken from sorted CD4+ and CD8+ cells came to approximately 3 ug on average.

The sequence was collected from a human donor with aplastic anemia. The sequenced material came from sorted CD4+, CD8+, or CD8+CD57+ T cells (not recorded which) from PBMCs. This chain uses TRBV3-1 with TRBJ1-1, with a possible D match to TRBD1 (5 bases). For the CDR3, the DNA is TGTGCCAGCAGCCAAGTTGCGGGGGGCACTGAAGCTTTCTTT. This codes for CASSQVAGGTEAFF.